These 4 T cell receptor beta chains came from one sample sequenced in a study of human T cells and chemical hapten exposure. Sample time point: pre-sensitization, week 0. The treatment denotes: therapeutic diphenylcyclopropenone sensitization with weekly scalp DPC. MiXCR was run by TCRdb on the RACE reads, yielding one entry per CDR3 protein. Among under 300,000 distinct CDR3 sequences, about 9% were seen once, and the ten largest hold under 2.5%. The sequenced sample was whole blood, obtained in connection with sensitization to the hapten diphenylcyclopropenone (DPC). Source of these receptors: a woman aged 40 to 49 with alopecia areata. Some clones in this sample may be carry-over from other donors' samples.

The genes are TRBV7-9 and TRBJ1-2; D is perhaps TRBD1 (5 bases). The CDR3 extends over 15 amino acids. From germline, CDR1 is SEHNR and CDR2 FQNEAQ (reference sequence). V was cut by 5 bases and J by 4 bases, with 17 bases left in between. In DNA form, the CDR3 reads TGTGCCAGCAGCCCCGGGACTACGAGGGGCTATGGCTACACCTTC. Translated: CASSPGTTRGYGYTF.

This clonotype showed up just a few times. The CDR3 loop reads CSARSRGSGNQPQHF. The CDR3 DNA reads TGCAGTGCTAGATCCAGGGGTTCCGGCAATCAGCCCCAGCATTTT. This sequence joins TRBV20-1 and TRBJ1-5; the D gene is possibly TRBD1 (6 bases). The V gene lost 2 bases and the J gene lost 2 bases, with 13 bases spanning the gap. The CDR3 loop spans 15 amino acids. CDR1 and CDR2 from the germline V gene are DFQATT and SNEGSKA (reference sequence).

This clonotype was seen repeatedly, ten times or more. The DNA of the CDR3 is TGCAGTGCTAGGGTGGGCGGAGGCAATCAGCCCCAGCATTTT. Protein product: CSARVGGGNQPQHF. This sequence joins TRBV20-1 and TRBJ1-5; D is undetermined. CDR1 DFQATT and CDR2 SNEGSKA come from the germline V gene (reference sequence). The CDR3 runs to 14 residues. The V and J ends lost 3 bases and 2 bases respectively, with 11 bases between them.

This clonotype was counted a few times. The chain recombines TRBV19 with TRBJ2-1; D not certain. Trimming took 7 bases from V and 0 from J, leaving 10 bases between them. Germline V gene lookup returns CDR1 LNHDA and CDR2 SQIVND (reference sequence). The CDR3 has 14 amino acids. CDR3 loop: CASTGSSSYNEQFF. CDR3 coding DNA: TGTGCCAGTACGGGTTCTAGCTCCTACAATGAGCAGTTCTTC.